Listed here are 3 T cell receptor beta chains from one sample, sequenced in a study of early T cells in non-severe SARS-CoV-2 infection. TCRdb fed the 5' RACE reads into MiXCR, producing one record per CDR3 protein. The sample yields roughly 34,000 distinct CDR3 sequences, less than 7.5% seen once. The specimen was whole blood, collected at baseline. The receptors were sampled from an adult who was a healthcare worker with PCR-confirmed SARS-CoV-2 infection or an uninfected control (not recorded which).

This clonotype was picked up many times. The chain combines TRBV6-4 with TRBJ2-7; tentatively, D is TRBD1 or TRBD2 (5 bases each). Germline V lookup: CDR1 MRHNA, CDR2 SNTAGT. Trimming stripped 0 bases from V and 3 bases from J, with 15 bases between. The CDR3 has 16 residues. CDR3 nucleotides: TGTGCCAGCAGTGACTCGAATAGGGACGGATTCTACGAGCAGTACTTC. This sequence encodes CASSDSNRDGFYEQYF.

This clonotype was detected ten times or more. This chain links TRBV3-1 with TRBJ2-7; 12 bases map to TRBD2. The J segment lost 5 bases and the V segment lost 4 bases, leaving 6 bases of the junction unmatched. The CDR3 is 15 amino acids. Germline CDR1 and CDR2: LGHDT and YNNKEL (reference sequence). The CDR3, as DNA: TGTGCCAGCAGCCTCTGGACTAGCGGGAAGGACGAGCAGTACTTC. Protein sequence: CASSLWTSGKDEQYF.

This clonotype was counted many times. The rearrangement links TRBV10-3 to TRBJ2-2; D call uncertain. V shed 4 bases and J shed 1 base, with 7 bases lying between them. Per the germline V gene, CDR1 is ENHRY and CDR2 is SYGVKD. This CDR3 region has 14 residues. CDR3: CAISGLGNTGELFF. In DNA, the CDR3 is TGTGCCATCAGTGGACTGGGGAACACCGGGGAGCTGTTTTTT.